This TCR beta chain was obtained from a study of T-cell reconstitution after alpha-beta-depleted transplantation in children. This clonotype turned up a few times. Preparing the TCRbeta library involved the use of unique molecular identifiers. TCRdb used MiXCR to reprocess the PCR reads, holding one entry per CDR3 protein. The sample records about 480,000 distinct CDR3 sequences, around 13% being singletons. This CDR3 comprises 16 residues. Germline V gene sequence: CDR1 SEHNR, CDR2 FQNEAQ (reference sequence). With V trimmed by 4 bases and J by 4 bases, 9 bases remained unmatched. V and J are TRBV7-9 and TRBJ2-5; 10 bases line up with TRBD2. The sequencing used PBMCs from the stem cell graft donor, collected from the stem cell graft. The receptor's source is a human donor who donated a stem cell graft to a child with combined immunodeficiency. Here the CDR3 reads CASSWGTSGVLETQYF. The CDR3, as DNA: TGTGCCAGCAGCTGGGGCACTAGCGGGGTTTTAGAGACCCAGTACTTC.